This TCR beta chain stems from a study of blood T cell repertoires in COVID-19 (dated by TCRdb to 2020 to 2022). About the investigation overall: Samples covering the acute and convalescent phases of COVID-19 were provided by collaborators in the United States, Italy and Spain. The material from the prospective study consisted of cDNA or gDNA derived from T cells, B-cell-depleted T cells, or PBMCs. Deeply sampled blood TCRbeta repertoires from subjects exposed to, actively infected with, or recovered from COVID-19 were included in the dataset. A freely available public database, intended as a resource for researchers studying the immune response to SARS-CoV-2, is where the repertoires were released. The samples were drawn from the first 160 participants of the ongoing ImmuneRACE study and from 1,200 or so subjects provided by 6 global collaborators. A de-identified subject ID, COVID-19 status, age in years and sex were almost always included in the sample metadata. HLA class I and class II types, where available, came from metadata supplied by the sample provider rather than from assay-based typing. General findings and caveats noted by the study authors: The amount of clinical and demographic metadata varied by source and participant and was provided uncurated.

Participants in the prospective study were aged about 18 to 90 years, lived in 20 to 30 United States geographic areas, and enrolled through a virtual design. In the prospective study, cohorts were assigned on the basis of participant-reported clinical history obtained from a screening survey and a study questionnaire. Recovered participants in ImmuneRACE Cohort 3 were defined by two consecutive negative NP/OP PCR tests, clearance by a healthcare professional, or resolution of symptoms. In the prospective study, mobile phlebotomists collected whole blood, serum and a nasopharyngeal or oropharyngeal swab from each participant. Over a 2-month period, participants in the prospective study had the option of providing additional blood draws and questionnaires. Before DNA extraction, blood samples from the prospective study were shipped at room temperature or frozen. About this clone: Its binding antigen is unknown. Base quality data are lacking; no much larger clone is found one base away.

In the germline V gene (reference sequence), CDR1 corresponds to SGHAT and CDR2 to FQDESV. V is cut by 5 bases and J by 4 bases, and the space between the germline ends is 14 bases. Including the terminal cysteine and phenylalanine, the CDR3 comprises 14 residues. The only DNA kept is the CDR3, 42 bases in frame from the first base. The immunoSEQ Assay, a bias-controlled multiplex PCR, was used to amplify TCRbeta CDR3 regions from genomic DNA. The published analysis was carried out like this. The number of nucleated cells in each sample was estimated by amplification of reference gene primers within the assay. To quantify the absolute abundance of each unique TCRbeta CDR3 rearrangement, sequence reads were collapsed and filtered. For each sample, productive Simpson clonality was calculated by taking the square root of Simpson's diversity index across productive rearrangements. What TCRdb holds here is the immuneACCESS table cut down to in-frame rearrangements. Part of the clones is not present; checked against another copy, under half of the missing clones reflect an unresolved V gene, and the others are unexplained. The DNA was the basis for D and trimming; V, J and clone size are from that table. A total of some 150,000 clones appear in this sample, just under 85% of them only once. The top ten clones comprise approximately 8.4% of the sample.

Here the chain combines TRBV11-1 and TRBJ1-2, and possibly TRBD1, on 5 matching bases. This receptor was obtained from a man aged 50 to 59 who had recovered from COVID-19. The specimen was PBMCs or T cells enriched from blood (not recorded which). The DNA is as follows: TGTGCCAGCAGCCGCGGGCGGGGCGGCTATGGCTACACCTTC. Its translation is CASSRGRGGYGYTF.